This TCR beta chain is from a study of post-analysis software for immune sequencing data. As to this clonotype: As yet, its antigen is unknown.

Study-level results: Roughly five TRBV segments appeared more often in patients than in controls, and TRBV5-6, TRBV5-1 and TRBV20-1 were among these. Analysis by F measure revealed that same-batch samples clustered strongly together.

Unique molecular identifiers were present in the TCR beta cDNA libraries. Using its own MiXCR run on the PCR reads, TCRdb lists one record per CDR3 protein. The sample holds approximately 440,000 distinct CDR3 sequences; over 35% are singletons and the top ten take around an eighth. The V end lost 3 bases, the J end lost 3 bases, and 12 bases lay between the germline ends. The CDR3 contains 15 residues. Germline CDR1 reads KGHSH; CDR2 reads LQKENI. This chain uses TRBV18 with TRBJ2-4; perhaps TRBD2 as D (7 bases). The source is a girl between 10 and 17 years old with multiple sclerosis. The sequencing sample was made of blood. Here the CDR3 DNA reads TGTGCCAGCTCACCGGACGGGGGGCACAAAAACATTCAGTACTTC. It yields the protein CASSPDGGHKNIQYF. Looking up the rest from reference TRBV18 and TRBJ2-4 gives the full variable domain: NAGVMQNPRHLVRRRGQEARLRCSPMKGHSHVYWYRQLPEEGLKFMVYLQKENIIDESGMPKERFSAEFPKEGPSILRIQQVVRGDSAAYFCASSPDGGHKNIQYFGAGTRLSVL.